In its sample, the clone carrying this TCR beta chain was seen many times. Its antigen is currently unknown. This CDR3 has 16 amino acids. The germline CDR1 and CDR2 sequences are MGHRA and YSYEKL. Trimming pared 0 bases from V and 4 bases from J, leaving 15 bases between. Sample time point: newly diagnosed GD, antithyroid drugs for less than 3 months. With RNA extracted from PBMCs as input, the TCR library was made. This record belongs to a study of regulatory T cells in long-lasting Graves disease. Study conclusions and caveats: Persistent disease favored TRBV28, TRBJ1-2 and TRBJ2-5.

Library construction for TCR beta used iRepertoire HTBI primers and Arm-PCR of CDR3 regions. One entry per CDR3 protein results from TCRdb running MiXCR on the multiplex PCR reads. The data contain about 210,000 distinct CDR3 sequences, roughly a fifth of them singletons. These same records also appear under a second study, on T cells in Graves' hyperthyroidism and ophthalmopathy. This second study notes: Through a model of 13 V-J features, ophthalmopathy was separated from stable hyperthyroidism.

This sequence joins TRBV4-1 and TRBJ2-5, with D perhaps matching TRBD1 (6 bases). The clonotype originates from a woman aged 25-40 years with Graves disease. Sequenced material: peripheral blood mononuclear cells (PBMCs), taken at new diagnosis, from a patient treated with antithyroid drugs. The CDR3 sequence: CASSQDPPGAVETQYF. The CDR3, as DNA: TGCGCCAGCAGCCAAGATCCCCCAGGGGCGGTAGAGACCCAGTACTTC.